This TCR beta chain was identified during a study of cytomegalovirus exposure and HLA in healthy donors. The CDR3 is 16 residues long. V lost 0 bases to trimming and J lost 1 base, with 13 bases between them. Germline lookup yields CDR1 SGHTS and CDR2 YDEGEE. Data came from immunoSEQ multiplex PCR; TCRdb stores just in-frame clones and leaves some out. The sample includes fewer than 150,000 clones, about 90% seen only once; the top ten take 7.9%. This clone was seen once. The TCR was taken from a woman younger than 30 in good health and CMV-seropositive. Sequencing input: PBMCs. The J gene is TRBJ2-5, the V gene TRBV5-8; D may be TRBD1 (5 bases). The CDR3 bases are TGTGCCAGCAGCTTGGGTAGGGGAAACTCCCAAGAGACCCAGTACTTC. The encoded protein is CASSLGRGNSQETQYF.